A selection of T cell receptor beta chains follows, all from one sample in a study of early T cells in non-severe SARS-CoV-2 infection. TCRdb called the 5' RACE reads again in MiXCR, with one record for every CDR3 protein. The data contain about 97,000 distinct CDR3 sequences, 11% of them singletons. The source was whole blood, collected at baseline. The receptors originated from an adult who was a healthcare worker with PCR-confirmed SARS-CoV-2 infection or an uninfected control (not recorded which). Both conserved end residues are part of each CDR3. The D gene is left open where the match is weak. Clone sizes are given selectively: once, few, many, or a class where the clone is expanded.

>-|TRBV7-3|TRBD1|TRBJ2-1
CASSSGQLDEQFF
TGTGCCAGCAGCTCGGGACAGTTGGATGAGCAGTTCTTC
>many|TRBV11-1|-|TRBJ2-7
CASSRSTTGGEQYF
TGTGCCAGCAGCCGATCGACGACGGGTGGTGAGCAGTACTTC
>many|TRBV5-4|TRBD1|TRBJ2-7
CASSLVGTGGYEQYF
TGTGCCAGCAGCTTGGTTGGGACAGGGGGCTACGAGCAGTACTTC
>many|TRBV5-5|TRBD1|TRBJ1-1
CASSLGQGRPEAFF
TGTGCCAGCAGCCTGGGACAGGGACGGCCTGAAGCTTTCTTT
>-|TRBV12-3/TRBV12-4|-|TRBJ2-2
CASSLVPNTGELFF
TGTGCCAGCAGTTTGGTTCCGAACACCGGGGAGCTGTTTTTT
>-|TRBV4-1|-|TRBJ1-2
CASSQDLADRTNYGYTF
TGCGCCAGCAGCCAAGACCTCGCGGACAGAACTAACTATGGCTACACCTTC
>-|TRBV3-2|-|TRBJ2-7
CASSQEGGASYEQYF
TGTGCCAGCAGCCAAGAGGGGGGCGCCTCCTACGAGCAGTACTTC
>many|TRBV6-1|TRBD2|TRBJ2-3
CASSEELAGSNTQYF
TGTGCCAGCAGTGAAGAACTAGCGGGGTCAAATACGCAGTATTTT
>-|TRBV2|-|TRBJ2-1
CASSPTTHNNEQFF
TGTGCCAGCAGTCCCACGACACATAACAATGAGCAGTTCTTC
>many|TRBV11-2|-|TRBJ2-1
CASSQGTGQFF
TGTGCCAGCAGCCAGGGGACGGGGCAGTTCTTC